This passage covers 19 T cell receptor beta chains from one sample sequenced in a study of blood T cells in healthy people across ages. Primed by a sample-barcoded 5' primer and a J-beta primer mix, a second PCR proceeded for 7 to 11 cycles. TCRdb fed the 5' RACE reads into MiXCR, producing one record per CDR3 protein. The sample lists fewer than 600,000 distinct CDR3 sequences, around a quarter seen once, with over 3.5% in the top ten. In addition, the sample was reused for a study of T cells of mothers and their children.

The sample was blood. The receptor set was obtained from a boy aged 2 to 10 in good health.

This chain joins TRBV12-3 or TRBV12-4 and TRBJ2-1; 8 positions match TRBD2. The CDR3 spans 14 residues. V shed 7 bases and J 9 bases; nucleotides not matched to a gene: 11. The CDR3 region is CASTFLREGSEQFF. Written as DNA, the CDR3 is TGTGCCAGCACCTTCCTTCGGGAGGGCTCTGAGCAGTTCTTC.

This clonotype was observed a handful of times. At one boundary the junction diverges from the germline segment, which might be a read error. V and J are TRBV20-1 and TRBJ2-2, with 8 bases aligning to TRBD2. This CDR3 region has 14 residues. Germline lookup yields CDR1 DFQATT and CDR2 SNEGSKA (reference sequence). The DNA for the CDR3 is TGCACTGCTAGGCGGGGGGCTAACACCGGGGAGCTGTTTTTT. Translation gives CTARRGANTGELFF.

The CDR3 DNA is TGTGCCAGCAGCTCTTCGAGGACGGGTACGAACACCGGGGAGCTGTTTTTT. It yields the protein CASSSSRTGTNTGELFF. This chain connects TRBV7-9 to TRBJ2-2; D gene uncertain. The CDR3 has 17 amino acids. V lost 4 bases and J 0 bases, leaving 15 bases between the germline ends. Germline CDR1 and CDR2: SEHNR and FQNEAQ (reference sequence).

The chain links TRBV6-5 to TRBJ1-2; 7 bases align to TRBD1. V shed 2 bases, J shed 4 bases, and the junction held 4 bases outside the gene matches. CDR3 length: 14 residues. The germline V gene encodes CDR1 MNHEY and CDR2 SVGAGI. The CDR3 is CASSYGGDSYGYTF. In DNA form, the CDR3 reads TGTGCCAGCAGTTACGGGGGGGACAGCTATGGCTACACCTTC.

This clonotype has more than one count but fewer than ten. The chain combines TRBV19 with TRBJ1-5, with D possibly TRBD1 on 6 matching bases. V was clipped by 1 base and J by 2 bases, with 9 bases between them. Looked up from germline, CDR1 is LNHDA and CDR2 is SQIVND (reference sequence). This CDR3 is 15 amino acids long. CDR3 region: CASSIGGGGNQPQHF. The CDR3 DNA reads as TGTGCCAGTAGTATAGGCGGGGGCGGCAATCAGCCCCAGCATTTT.

The V call is TRBV5-1, the J call TRBJ2-7; TRBD1 might be the D (5 bases). V was clipped by 0 bases and J by 6 bases, with 16 bases between them. This CDR3 is built from 15 residues. Germline V gene lookup returns CDR1 SGHRS and CDR2 YFSETQ. The CDR3 sequence is CASSLASRQLTEQYF. CDR3 nucleotide sequence: TGCGCCAGCAGCTTGGCCTCGCGACAGTTAACCGAGCAGTACTTC.

The table lists this clonotype with a few counts. The V and J genes are TRBV10-3 and TRBJ2-6, with unresolved D. CDR1 is ENHRY, CDR2 SYGVKD, per germline. The CDR3 consists of 14 residues. Trimming removed 11 bases at V and 3 bases at J, with 14 bases between. The chain's CDR3 is CASMNPGGANVLTF. The CDR3 bases are TGTGCCTCTATGAATCCGGGTGGGGCCAACGTCCTGACTTTC.

A few counts support this clonotype. The rearrangement joins TRBV29-1 to TRBJ2-1, with D uncertain. V was shortened by 8 bases and J by 1 base, with 15 bases between the two germline ends. The CDR3 loop spans 14 amino acids. The germline CDR1 and CDR2 sequences are SQVTM and ANQGSEA. The chain's CDR3 is CSFNDHLSYNEQFF. The CDR3 nucleotides read TGCAGCTTCAACGACCACCTATCCTACAATGAGCAGTTCTTC.

The chain joins TRBV25-1 to TRBJ2-5; 7 bases are shared with TRBD1. The J segment lost 6 bases and the V segment lost 3 bases, leaving 7 bases of the junction unmatched. The V gene's germline CDR1 is MGHDK and CDR2 SYGVNS. The CDR3 consists of 14 residues. This chain's CDR3 is CASSDQGVMKTQYF. CDR3 in DNA: TGTGCCAGCAGTGACCAGGGGGTCATGAAGACCCAGTACTTC.

The CDR3: CSAGAFTDTQYF. CDR3 DNA: TGCAGTGCCGGGGCCTTCACAGATACGCAGTATTTT. V and J are TRBV20-1 and TRBJ2-3; D might be TRBD1 or TRBD2, each matching 5 bases. The germline gives CDR1 DFQATT, CDR2 SNEGSKA (reference sequence). Between the trimmed V and J ends, which lost 6 bases and 2 bases, there was a span of 9 bases. CDR3 length: 12 amino acids.

The chain has TRBV6-6 and TRBJ2-5; TRBD2 is a possible D gene (5 bases). The J call may not be correct, given that the DNA end is closer to TRBJ2-7. This CDR3 region has 16 residues. Germline-derived CDR1 and CDR2 are MNHNY and SVGAGI (reference sequence). The CDR3 is CASSYSTGNPSYEQYF. CDR3 DNA: TGTGCCAGCAGTTACTCGACCGGGAACCCCTCCTACGAGCAGTACTTC.

This rearrangement joins TRBV10-3 to TRBJ2-5; D gene unclear. Germline CDR1 ENHRY, CDR2 SYGVKD. The CDR3 has 13 amino acids. Trimming removed 3 bases at V and 2 bases at J, with 7 bases between. CDR3 nucleotide sequence: TGTGCCATCAGTGAAAGGGAACAAGAGACCCAGTACTTC. This gives the protein CAISEREQETQYF.

The gene calls are TRBV12-3 or TRBV12-4 and TRBJ2-5, with 9 bases lining up with TRBD1. The DNA end lines up better with TRBJ2-7; the J call may be wrong. This CDR3 spans 15 amino acids. For the CDR3, the DNA is TGTGCCAGCAGTTTTCGAACAGGGGGCGGGACCGAGCAGTACTTC. As protein: CASSFRTGGGTEQYF.

Note on this clonotype: The junction differs from germline at one of its ends, possibly a read error. V gene TRBV9 combines with J gene TRBJ1-4, with D maybe TRBD1 (5 bases). There are 15 residues in the CDR3. From germline, CDR1 is SGDLS and CDR2 YYNGEE. CDR3 bases: TGTGCCAGCAGCGTAGGGGCCGGGACTAGTGAAAAACTGTTTTTT. Its translation: CASSVGAGTSEKLFF.

This clonotype came up a few times. J is TRBJ2-1 and V is TRBV12-3 or TRBV12-4; 8 bases are a match to TRBD2. V lost 3 bases to trimming and J lost 8 bases; unmatched junction nucleotides: 9. The CDR3 has 15 residues. CDR3 region: CASSLGAGVWDEQFF. CDR3 DNA: TGTGCCAGCAGTTTGGGAGCGGGGGTCTGGGATGAGCAGTTCTTC.

This clonotype has more than one count but fewer than ten. The V call is TRBV19, the J call TRBJ2-5; TRBD2 agrees at 9 bases. The germline gives CDR1 LNHDA, CDR2 SQIVND (reference sequence). This CDR3 spans 15 amino acids. After removal of 3 bases from V and 4 bases from J, the junction contained 6 bases not matched to a gene. The CDR3 nucleotides read TGTGCCAGTAGTATCGAAGCGGGAGGCCGAGAGACCCAGTACTTC. This sequence encodes CASSIEAGGRETQYF.

V and J are TRBV2 and TRBJ2-2; 12 bases agree with TRBD2. Germline CDR1 and CDR2: SNHLY and FYNNEI. CDR3 length: 15 residues. V shed 6 bases, J shed 3 bases, and the junction held 2 bases outside the gene matches. DNA of the CDR3: TGTGCCAGCAGGGGACTAGCGGGCTACACCGGGGAGCTGTTTTTT. Its translation is CASRGLAGYTGELFF.

This clonotype was seen only a few times. The gene calls are TRBV15 and TRBJ2-5; TRBD2 might be the D (6 bases). Near its end, the DNA agrees better with TRBJ2-1, so the J call may be wrong. Germline-derived CDR1 and CDR2 are LNHNV and YYDKDF (reference sequence). The CDR3 is 15 residues long. The CDR3 protein is CATSRAMGLDNEQFF. CDR3 bases: TGTGCCACCAGCAGAGCCATGGGACTCGACAATGAGCAGTTCTTC.

This clonotype was counted only a few times. The chain uses TRBV6-5 and TRBJ1-6; 9 bases map to TRBD1. The V gene's germline CDR1 is MNHEY and CDR2 SVGAGI. This CDR3 has 17 amino acids. V shed 0 bases and J 9 bases; nucleotides not matched to a gene: 9. This CDR3 reads CASSYSRDRVIGSPLHF. The CDR3 nucleotides are TGTGCCAGCAGTTACTCCCGGGACAGGGTAATTGGTTCACCCCTCCACTTT.